This T cell receptor (beta chain) was captured in a study of OX40 agonist ivuxolimab in advanced cancers. Study information: The patients got ivuxolimab, which is an agonistic anti-OX40 (CD134) antibody. Treatment received earlier with anti-PD-1, anti-PD-L1 or anti-CTLA-4 agents was allowed, and 40% had some. Patients assigned to dose escalation were diagnosed with hepatocellular carcinoma, melanoma, renal cell or head and neck cancer. Findings and caveats of the study: Antigen specificity remained undetermined for the expanded peripheral T cells.

On this clone itself: Antigen specificity is unknown.

Generated by immunoSEQ multiplex PCR, the TCRdb table keeps only in-frame clones and is missing some. Of more than 55,000 clones listed, 77% are singletons. The CDR3 has 15 residues. The junction had 7 bases not matched to a gene; V was cut back by 5 bases and J by 3 bases. Germline CDR1 and CDR2: SEHNR and FQNEAQ (reference sequence). The clonotype originates from an adult with an advanced solid tumor such as melanoma, head and neck, liver or kidney cancer. The chain recombines TRBV7-9 with TRBJ1-1, with TRBD1 identical over 9 bases. The material was CD4+ or CD8+ T cells sorted from blood, obtained in a trial of the OX40 agonist ivuxolimab. This chain's CDR3 is CASSLSRDRDTEAFF. CDR3 coding DNA: TGTGCCAGCAGCCTTTCCCGGGACAGGGACACTGAAGCTTTCTTT.